Below are 24 T cell receptor beta chains sequenced from a single sample in a study of CD8 T cells in ankylosing spondylitis. TCRdb reanalysed the 5' RACE reads using MiXCR and keeps one entry per CDR3 protein. The profile covers roughly 130,000 distinct CDR3 sequences, with 12% to 15% appearing a single time and around 3% taken by the ten largest. The sequenced sample was blood, either unsorted or a sorted T cell fraction (not recorded which). The receptor source for this set is a female donor with ankylosing spondylitis or in good health (not recorded which).

The table lists this clonotype with many counts. The rearrangement joins TRBV6-1 to TRBJ2-7, with 7 nucleotides matching TRBD1. The length of the CDR3 is 14 residues. Per the germline V gene, CDR1 is MNHNS and CDR2 is SASEGT. Germline trimming cut 7 bases from V and 5 bases from J; bases unmatched to any gene: 11. CDR3 coding DNA: TGTGCCAGCACCCCCCCGGGACAGAATAACGAGCAGTACTTC. Translating gives CASTPPGQNNEQYF.

Concerning this clonotype: This may stem from a read error, because a much larger clone lies one nucleotide away. The chain carries TRBV5-1 and TRBJ2-3; maybe TRBD2 (6 bases). The CDR3 runs 14 residues. Looked up from germline, CDR1 is SGHRS and CDR2 is YFSETQ. V dropped 5 bases and J dropped 2 bases, with 12 bases sitting between them. CDR3 DNA: TGCGCCAGCAGTAAGGGACTTGCCACAGATACGCAGTATTTT. Its translation is CASSKGLATDTQYF. The entire variable domain, with the rest obtained from reference TRBV5-1 and TRBJ2-3, is as follows: KAGVTQTPRYLIKTRGQQVTLSCSPISGHRSVSWYQQTPGQGLQFLFEYFSETQRNKGNFPGRFSGRQFSNSRSEMNVSTLELGDSALYLCASSKGLATDTQYFGPGTRLTVL.

The chain carries TRBV7-3 and TRBJ2-2, with 9 bases that match TRBD1. The V segment lost 3 bases and the J segment 6 bases; nucleotides outside the gene matches: 14. The CDR3 covers 18 residues. The germline CDR1 and CDR2 sequences are SGHTA and FQGTGA. In nucleotides, the CDR3 is TGTGCCAGCAGCTTTACATCCGGGACAGGGAGCGCGGCCGGGGAGCTGTTTTTT. This codes for CASSFTSGTGSAAGELFF.

This clonotype was seen only a few times. The chain is built from TRBV29-1 and TRBJ2-1; the match to TRBD1 covers 12 bases. CDR1 and CDR2 (germline): SQVTM, ANQGSEA. J was trimmed by 7 bases and V by 6 bases; bases with no gene match: 7. The CDR3 loop spans 14 amino acids. The CDR3 DNA follows: TGCAGCGTCGGGGACAGGGGGCTGAGAAATGAGCAGTTCTTC. Translated: CSVGDRGLRNEQFF.

This clonotype was counted ten times or more. The chain links TRBV20-1 to TRBJ2-2; D not resolved. Trimming cost V 0 bases and J 5 bases, with 16 bases left between them. This CDR3 has 16 residues. Per the germline V gene, CDR1 is DFQATT and CDR2 is SNEGSKA (reference sequence). CDR3 amino acids: CSARDTFGLPTGELFF. In DNA, the CDR3 is TGCAGTGCTAGAGATACGTTTGGGCTACCTACCGGGGAGCTGTTTTTT.

About this clonotype itself: Since a much larger clone is just one base distant, this may be a read error. V usage is TRBV9 and J usage is TRBJ2-3; tentatively, D is TRBD2 (6 bases). This CDR3 contains 15 residues. Per the germline V gene, CDR1 is SGDLS and CDR2 is YYNGEE. The CDR3 spells CASRRGGASTDPQYF. The CDR3 bases are TGTGCCAGCAGACGTGGCGGGGCTAGCACAGATCCGCAGTATTTT.

This clonotype occurred a few times. The chain combines TRBV5-6 with TRBJ2-6, with unresolved D. V gave up 4 bases and J gave up 4 bases, with 24 bases separating them. Germline V gives CDR1 SGHDT, CDR2 YYEEEE. This CDR3 comprises 19 residues. The CDR3 is CASSPLLSIVPLGANVLTF. CDR3 DNA: TGTGCCAGCAGCCCTTTACTCTCGATCGTCCCTCTGGGGGCCAACGTCCTGACTTTC.

A remark on this clonotype: An end of the junction does not agree with germline; a read error may underlie this. This chain connects TRBV5-1 to TRBJ2-2; 11 bases are shared with TRBD2. The germline V gene has CDR1 SGHRS and CDR2 YFSETQ. This CDR3 region has 16 residues. CDR3 amino acids: CVSSGGTSGHTGELFF. CDR3 coding DNA: TGCGTCAGCAGCGGCGGGACTAGCGGTCACACCGGGGAGCTGTTTTTT.

Note on this clonotype: Being one base from a much bigger clone, this may be a read error. This rearrangement joins TRBV27 to TRBJ2-3; D not certain. The DNA end lines up better with TRBJ1-5; the J call may be wrong. The CDR3 covers 13 residues. Germline-derived CDR1 and CDR2 are MNHEY and SMNVEV (reference sequence). Written as DNA, the CDR3 is TGTGCCAGCAGTCGCGATGGTTCAGATACGCAGCATTTT. It specifies CASSRDGSDTQHF.

This clonotype was counted many times. The gene calls are TRBV6-1 and TRBJ2-2, with D perhaps given as TRBD1 or TRBD2 (5 bases each). Trimming removed 5 bases from V and 3 bases from J, with 7 bases in between. This CDR3 region has 13 residues. In germline, CDR1 is MNHNS, CDR2 SASEGT. The CDR3 DNA reads TGTGCCAGCAGTAGGGGAGACACCGGGGAGCTGTTTTTT. This translates into CASSRGDTGELFF.

This clonotype was observed a few times. The chain has TRBV12-3 or TRBV12-4 and TRBJ1-6; the match to TRBD1 covers 8 bases. V trimming: 8 bases; J trimming: 4 bases; junction bases outside the gene matches: 1. This CDR3 comprises 13 residues. CDR3 bases: TGTGCCAGCGGACAGGGATATAATTCACCCCTCCACTTT. Translating it yields CASGQGYNSPLHF.

This clonotype occurred a few times. The rearrangement uses TRBV7-3 and TRBJ2-2; D may be TRBD1 or TRBD2 (5 bases each). The CDR3 totals 16 residues. Trimming took 3 bases from V and 1 from J, leaving 12 bases between them. Germline V gene lookup returns CDR1 SGHTA and CDR2 FQGTGA. Here the CDR3 reads CASSFSGTVNTGELFF. The CDR3 region has the DNA TGTGCCAGCAGCTTTTCCGGGACGGTGAACACCGGGGAGCTGTTTTTT.

This clonotype turned up a few times. This chain links TRBV7-3 with TRBJ2-5; D is perhaps TRBD1 (6 bases). CDR1 SGHTA and CDR2 FQGTGA come from the germline V gene. V was cut by 5 bases and J by 1 base, with 14 bases left in between. The CDR3 has 15 residues. CDR3 loop: CASSPRDTFQETQYF. The CDR3 nucleotides read TGTGCCAGCAGCCCCCGGGACACCTTCCAAGAGACCCAGTACTTC.

V gene TRBV11-1 combines with J gene TRBJ2-7; TRBD1 aligns across 7 bases. The CDR3 is 13 amino acids. V lost 5 bases, J lost 3 bases, and 4 bases stayed unmatched. Germline V lookup: CDR1 SGHAT, CDR2 FQDESV (reference sequence). The CDR3, as DNA: TGTGCCAGCAGCACCAGGGACAGCTACGAGCAGTACTTC. Amino acid sequence: CASSTRDSYEQYF.

This clonotype was picked up many times. The chain uses TRBV14 and TRBJ1-1; unclear D gene. The CDR3 runs 13 residues. V gave up 4 bases and J gave up 6 bases, with 12 bases separating them. Germline V gives CDR1 SGHDN, CDR2 FVKESK. CDR3: CASSRLSESEAFF. In DNA form, the CDR3 reads TGTGCCAGCAGCCGGCTTAGTGAGTCTGAAGCTTTCTTT.

This clonotype was observed at least ten times. The chain is built from TRBV20-1 and TRBJ2-7, with a possible D match to TRBD2 (6 bases). The length of the CDR3 is 12 residues. V was pared by 3 bases and J by 2 bases, with 8 bases between. The germline V gene encodes CDR1 DFQATT and CDR2 SNEGSKA (reference sequence). CDR3 amino acids: CSASGGTYEQYF. CDR3 DNA: TGCAGTGCTAGCGGGGGAACCTACGAGCAGTACTTC.

The chain couples TRBV18 to TRBJ1-2, with D maybe TRBD1 (5 bases). The CDR3 consists of 12 residues. Looked up from germline, CDR1 is KGHSH and CDR2 is LQKENI. V was pared by 3 bases and J by 8 bases, with 10 bases between. CDR3 loop: CASSPGEGGYTF. The CDR3, as DNA: TGTGCCAGCTCACCGGGGGAGGGCGGCTACACCTTC. The variable domain in full, completed from reference TRBV18 and TRBJ1-2, reads NAGVMQNPRHLVRRRGQEARLRCSPMKGHSHVYWYRQLPEEGLKFMVYLQKENIIDESGMPKERFSAEFPKEGPSILRIQQVVRGDSAAYFCASSPGEGGYTFGSGTRLTVV.

At least ten counts were recorded for this clonotype. The rearrangement links TRBV5-5 to TRBJ1-1, with 8 bases aligning to TRBD1. V lost 7 bases and J lost 2; bases outside the gene matches: 4. The CDR3 covers 13 residues. Looked up from germline, CDR1 is SGHKS and CDR2 is YYEKEE (reference sequence). Here the CDR3 reads CASGQGGNTEAFF. The CDR3 DNA is TGTGCCAGCGGACAGGGCGGAAACACTGAAGCTTTCTTT.

This clonotype showed up just a few times. The chain employs TRBV5-1 and TRBJ1-2, with a weak D call TRBD1 (5 bases). Germline CDR1 is SGHRS and CDR2 is YFSETQ. The CDR3 is 14 residues long. Trimming took 0 bases from V and 6 from J, leaving 12 bases between them. The CDR3 nucleotides read TGCGCCAGCAGCTTGGAACCAAGAGGGGATGGCTACACCTTC. Translating it yields CASSLEPRGDGYTF.

This clonotype was seen more than once but under ten times. The rearrangement links TRBV18 to TRBJ2-3, with 9 positions matching TRBD2. The germline V gene has CDR1 KGHSH and CDR2 LQKENI. With 0 bases clipped from V and 7 bases from J, the junction kept 5 bases outside the gene matches. This CDR3 is built from 15 residues. CDR3 amino acids: CASSPPVAGGNTQYF. CDR3 DNA sequence: TGTGCCAGCTCACCACCTGTTGCGGGAGGGAATACGCAGTATTTT.

With regard to this clonotype: The junction differs from germline at one of its ends, possibly a read error. This sequence joins TRBV3-1 and TRBJ2-7, with 10 bases aligning to TRBD2. The CDR3 consists of 13 residues. Germline CDR1 LGHDT, CDR2 YNNKEL (reference sequence). The CDR3 is CASSQDPGLAAIF. DNA of the CDR3: TGTGCCAGCAGCCAAGATCCCGGACTAGCGGCGATCTTC.

The chain has TRBV4-1 and TRBJ1-2; D unclear. There are 14 residues in the CDR3. Between the trimmed V and J ends, which lost 1 base and 3 bases, there was a span of 9 bases. The germline V gene encodes CDR1 MGHRA and CDR2 YSYEKL. The DNA of the CDR3 is TGCGCCAGCAGCCAAGGAGGAGTGGACTATGGCTACACCTTC. Residues: CASSQGGVDYGYTF.

J is TRBJ1-5 and V is TRBV12-3 or TRBV12-4, with D possibly being TRBD1 (6 bases). CDR3 length equals 15 residues. V was trimmed by 1 base and J by 5 bases, leaving 12 bases between them. The CDR3 is CASSLGQGRDQPQHF. The CDR3 bases are TGTGCCAGCAGTTTAGGTCAGGGGAGGGATCAGCCCCAGCATTTT.

The gene calls are TRBV5-4 and TRBJ2-3; the match to TRBD2 covers 8 bases. V lost 3 bases, J lost 5 bases, and 14 bases stayed unmatched. The CDR3 length is 17 residues. Germline V gives CDR1 SGHNT, CDR2 YYREEE (reference sequence). CDR3 DNA sequence: TGTGCCAGCAGCTCCCCGTATCAGCGGGGGCTGGAAGATACGCAGTATTTT. Its translation: CASSSPYQRGLEDTQYF.